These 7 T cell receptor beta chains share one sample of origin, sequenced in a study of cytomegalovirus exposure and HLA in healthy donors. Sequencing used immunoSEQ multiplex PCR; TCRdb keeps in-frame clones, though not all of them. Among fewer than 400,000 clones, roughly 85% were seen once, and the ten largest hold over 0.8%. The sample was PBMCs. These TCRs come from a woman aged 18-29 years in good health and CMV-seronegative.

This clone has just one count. The DNA of the CDR3 is TGTGCCAGCAGCCGTGGGACTAGCGGAACCTACGAGCAGTACTTC. Encoded protein: CASSRGTSGTYEQYF. J is TRBJ2-7 and V is TRBV6-5; TRBD2 agrees at 11 bases. CDR1 MNHEY and CDR2 SVGAGI come from the germline V gene. The CDR3 spans 15 residues. With 6 bases clipped from V and 2 bases from J, the junction kept 6 bases outside the gene matches.

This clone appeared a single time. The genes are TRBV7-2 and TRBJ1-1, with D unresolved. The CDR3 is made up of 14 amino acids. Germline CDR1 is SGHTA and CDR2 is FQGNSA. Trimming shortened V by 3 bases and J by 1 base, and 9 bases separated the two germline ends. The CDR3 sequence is CASSFTAGNTEAFF. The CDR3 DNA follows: TGTGCCAGCAGCTTCACAGCGGGGAACACTGAAGCTTTCTTT. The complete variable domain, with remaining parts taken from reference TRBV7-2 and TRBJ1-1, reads GAGVSQSPSNKVTEKGKDVELRCDPISGHTALYWYRQSLGQGLEFLIYFQGNSAPDKSGLPSDRFSAERTGGSVSTLTIQRTQQEDSAVYLCASSFTAGNTEAFFGQGTRLTVV.

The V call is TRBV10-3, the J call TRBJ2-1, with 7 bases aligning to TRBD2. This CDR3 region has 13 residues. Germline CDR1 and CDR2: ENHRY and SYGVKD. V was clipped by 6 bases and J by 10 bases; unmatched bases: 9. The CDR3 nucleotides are TGTGCCATCAGGTACGGGAGGTACGGCGAGCAGTTCTTC. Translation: CAIRYGRYGEQFF.

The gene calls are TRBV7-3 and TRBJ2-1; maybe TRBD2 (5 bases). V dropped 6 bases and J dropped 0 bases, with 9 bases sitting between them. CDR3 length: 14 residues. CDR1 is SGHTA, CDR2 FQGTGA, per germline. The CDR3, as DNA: TGTGCCAGCAGTCCGGGAAGCTCCTACAATGAGCAGTTCTTC. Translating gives CASSPGSSYNEQFF.

The DNA for the CDR3 is TGTGCCAGCAGCTTTCCAACAGGGGCCTCCTACGAGCAGTACTTC. This sequence encodes CASSFPTGASYEQYF. The chain combines TRBV7-2 with TRBJ2-7; 7 positions match TRBD1. CDR3 length: 15 residues. CDR1 and CDR2 from the germline V gene are SGHTA and FQGNSA. V dropped 3 bases and J dropped 0; count of bases not matched to a gene: 5.

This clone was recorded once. CDR3 sequence (DNA): TGTGCCTGGAGTGTAGGGGGGGCGTCTGGAAACACCATATATTTT. Encoded protein: CAWSVGGASGNTIYF. The chain combines TRBV30 with TRBJ1-3; tentative D call: TRBD1 (6 bases). The V end lost 0 bases, the J end lost 1 base, and 10 bases lay between the germline ends. This CDR3 region has 15 residues. In germline, CDR1 is GTSNPN, CDR2 SVGIG (reference sequence).

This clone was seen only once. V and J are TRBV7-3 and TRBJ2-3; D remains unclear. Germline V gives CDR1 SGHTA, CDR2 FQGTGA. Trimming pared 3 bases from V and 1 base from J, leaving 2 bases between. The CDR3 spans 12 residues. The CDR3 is CASSFGTDTQYF. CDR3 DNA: TGTGCCAGCAGCTTCGGCACAGATACGCAGTATTTT.